This TCR beta chain was identified in a study of T cell changes during pregnancy in multiple sclerosis. Only in-frame clones appear in the TCRdb table, and some are missing; sequencing was by immunoSEQ multiplex PCR. The sample consists of around 63,000 clones, about 91% of them appearing once. Specimen: peripheral blood, collected after pregnancy. The receptor was derived from a female donor with multiple sclerosis, enrolled in a pregnancy study.

The CDR3 coding sequence is TGTGCCAGCAGCTTGTGGGACATAGAGAAAGCTTTCTTT. This translates into CASSLWDIEKAFF. This chain links TRBV5-5 with TRBJ1-1; a possible D gene is TRBD1 (6 bases). V was pared by 1 base and J by 9 bases, with 13 bases between. Germline V lookup: CDR1 SGHKS, CDR2 YYEKEE (reference sequence). The CDR3 consists of 13 residues.